This is a list of T cell receptor beta chains from one sample in a study of blood T cell repertoires in COVID-19. Libraries were prepared by immunoSEQ multiplex PCR; TCRdb keeps only in-frame clonotypes and omits some of them. The top ten hold 1.5% of the sample, which has hundreds of thousands of clones, 75% to 90% seen once. Source material: peripheral blood. These receptors were obtained from a woman in her 40s who had recovered from COVID-19. Both conserved end residues are part of each CDR3. D genes are given only for firm matches. Size is stated for part of the rows, as once, few or many counts, or as a class when the clone is expanded.

d_gene: TRBD1; abundance: few; v_gene: TRBV6-6; j_gene: TRBJ2-1; CDR3nt: TGTGCCAGCACCCCCCGGACAGGGGACTACAATGAGCAGTTCTTC; CDR3aa: CASTPRTGDYNEQFF
d_gene: NA; abundance: NA; v_gene: TRBV29-1; j_gene: TRBJ2-5; CDR3nt: TGCAGCGTGCGTCTAGCGCCTGAGACCCAGTACTTC; CDR3aa: CSVRLAPETQYF
d_gene: TRBD1; abundance: NA; v_gene: TRBV11-2; j_gene: TRBJ2-7; CDR3nt: TGTGCCAGCAGCTTAGCGGGGACAGGCTACGAGCAGTACTTC; CDR3aa: CASSLAGTGYEQYF
d_gene: TRBD1; abundance: NA; v_gene: TRBV6-5; j_gene: TRBJ1-1; CDR3nt: TGTGCCAGCAGCTGGGACAGAGGCACTGAAGCTTTCTTT; CDR3aa: CASSWDRGTEAFF
d_gene: NA; abundance: NA; v_gene: TRBV5-1; j_gene: TRBJ2-7; CDR3nt: TGCGCCAGCAGAGGACAGTCTAAATGGGAGCAGTACTTC; CDR3aa: CASRGQSKWEQYF
d_gene: TRBD2; abundance: NA; v_gene: TRBV11-3; j_gene: TRBJ2-3; CDR3nt: TGTGCCAGCAGCCCCGGGGGGGCAGATACGCAGTATTTT; CDR3aa: CASSPGGADTQYF
d_gene: NA; abundance: NA; v_gene: TRBV7-7; j_gene: TRBJ2-5; CDR3nt: TGTGCTAGCAGCTTAGCCCCGACAGTCAGGGAGACCCAGTACTTC; CDR3aa: CASSLAPTVRETQYF
d_gene: TRBD1; abundance: once; v_gene: TRBV9; j_gene: TRBJ1-1; CDR3nt: TGTGCCAGCAGCGCCCACAGGGGCACTGAAGCTTTCTTT; CDR3aa: CASSAHRGTEAFF
d_gene: TRBD1; abundance: NA; v_gene: TRBV7-6; j_gene: TRBJ2-1; CDR3nt: TGTGCCAGCAGCTTAGGGCTGGACAGGGGTTACAATGAGCAGTTCTTC; CDR3aa: CASSLGLDRGYNEQFF
d_gene: NA; abundance: NA; v_gene: TRBV12-3/TRBV12-4; j_gene: TRBJ1-1; CDR3nt: TGTGCCAGCAGCCCAGGAGGGAACACTGAAGCTTTCTTT; CDR3aa: CASSPGGNTEAFF
d_gene: NA; abundance: NA; v_gene: TRBV9; j_gene: TRBJ1-2; CDR3nt: TGTGCCAGCAGCGTAGAGGGGGCTAACTATGGCTACACCTTC; CDR3aa: CASSVEGANYGYTF
d_gene: TRBD2; abundance: NA; v_gene: TRBV6-6; j_gene: TRBJ2-1; CDR3nt: TGTGCCAGCAGAAACGAGCGGGGCCCCTTCTACAATGAGCAGTTCTTC; CDR3aa: CASRNERGPFYNEQFF
d_gene: TRBD1; abundance: NA; v_gene: TRBV6-5; j_gene: TRBJ2-2; CDR3nt: TGTGCCAGCAGTTACCAGACAGGGGCGAACACCGGGGAGCTGTTTTTT; CDR3aa: CASSYQTGANTGELFF
d_gene: TRBD1; abundance: NA; v_gene: TRBV10-1; j_gene: TRBJ2-1; CDR3nt: TGCGCCAGCAGTGAGCGGACAGGGGGCTCCTACAATGAGCAGTTCTTC; CDR3aa: CASSERTGGSYNEQFF
d_gene: NA; abundance: NA; v_gene: TRBV19; j_gene: TRBJ2-5; CDR3nt: TGTGCCAGTAGTATAATCGCAGGGCCCGAGACCCAGTACTTC; CDR3aa: CASSIIAGPETQYF
d_gene: TRBD1; abundance: NA; v_gene: TRBV9; j_gene: TRBJ1-1; CDR3nt: TGTGCCAGCACCCCGACCGGGACAGGGGGCTGGGGTACTGAAGCTTTCTTT; CDR3aa: CASTPTGTGGWGTEAFF